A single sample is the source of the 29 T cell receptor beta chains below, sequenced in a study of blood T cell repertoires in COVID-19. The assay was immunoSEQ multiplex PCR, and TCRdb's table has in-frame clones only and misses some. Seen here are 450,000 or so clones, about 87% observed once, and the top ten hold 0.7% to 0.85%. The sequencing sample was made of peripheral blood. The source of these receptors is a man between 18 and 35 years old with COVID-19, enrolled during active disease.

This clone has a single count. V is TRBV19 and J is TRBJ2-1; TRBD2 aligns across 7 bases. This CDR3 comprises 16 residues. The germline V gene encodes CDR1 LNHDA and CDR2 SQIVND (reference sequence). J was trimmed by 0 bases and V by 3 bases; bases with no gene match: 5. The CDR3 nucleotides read TGTGCCAGTAGTATGAGAGCGGGGAGCTCCTACAATGAGCAGTTCTTC. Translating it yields CASSMRAGSSYNEQFF.

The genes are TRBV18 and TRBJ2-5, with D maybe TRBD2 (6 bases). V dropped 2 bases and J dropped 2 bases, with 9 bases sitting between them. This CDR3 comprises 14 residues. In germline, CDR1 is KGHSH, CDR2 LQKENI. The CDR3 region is CASSPGTHQETQYF. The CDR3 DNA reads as TGTGCCAGCTCACCAGGGACTCATCAAGAGACCCAGTACTTC.

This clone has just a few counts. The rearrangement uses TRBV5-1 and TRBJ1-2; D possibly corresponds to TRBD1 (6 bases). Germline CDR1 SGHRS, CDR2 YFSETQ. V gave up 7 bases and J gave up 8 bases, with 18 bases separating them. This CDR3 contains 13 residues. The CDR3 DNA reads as TGCGCCAGCTCCCCACAGGGAGGGAGAGGCTACACCTTC. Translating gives CASSPQGGRGYTF.

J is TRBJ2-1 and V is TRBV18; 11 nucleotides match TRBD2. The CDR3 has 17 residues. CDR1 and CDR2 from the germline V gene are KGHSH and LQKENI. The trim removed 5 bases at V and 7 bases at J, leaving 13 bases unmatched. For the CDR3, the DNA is TGTGCCAGCTCAGAACTAGCGGGAGTAGGGTCTGGGAATGAGCAGTTCTTC. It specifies CASSELAGVGSGNEQFF.

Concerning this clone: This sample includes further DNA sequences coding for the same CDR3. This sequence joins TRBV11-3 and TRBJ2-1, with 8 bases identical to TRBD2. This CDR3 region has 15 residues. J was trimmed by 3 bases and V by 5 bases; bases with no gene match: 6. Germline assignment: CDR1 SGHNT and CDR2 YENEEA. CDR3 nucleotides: TGTGCCAGCAGCCTTACTAGCGGAGGCTACAATGAGCAGTTCTTC. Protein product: CASSLTSGGYNEQFF.

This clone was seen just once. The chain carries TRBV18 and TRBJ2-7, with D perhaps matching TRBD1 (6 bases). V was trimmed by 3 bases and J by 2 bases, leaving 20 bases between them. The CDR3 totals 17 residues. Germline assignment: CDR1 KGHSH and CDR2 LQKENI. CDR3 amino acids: CASSPRHDRLFTYEQYF. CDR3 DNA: TGTGCCAGCTCACCGCGCCACGACAGGCTCTTCACCTACGAGCAGTACTTC.

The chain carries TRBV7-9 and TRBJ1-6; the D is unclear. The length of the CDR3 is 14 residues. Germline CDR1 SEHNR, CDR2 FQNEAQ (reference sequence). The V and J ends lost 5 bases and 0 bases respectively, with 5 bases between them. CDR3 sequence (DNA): TGTGCCAGCAGCCCGGTCTCCTATAATTCACCCCTCCACTTT. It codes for CASSPVSYNSPLHF.

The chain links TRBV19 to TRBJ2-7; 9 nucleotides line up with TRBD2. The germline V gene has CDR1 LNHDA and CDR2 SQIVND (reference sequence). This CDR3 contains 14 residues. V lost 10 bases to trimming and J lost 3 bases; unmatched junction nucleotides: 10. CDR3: CATPTSGFFYEQYF. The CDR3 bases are TGTGCCACCCCCACTAGCGGGTTTTTCTACGAGCAGTACTTC.

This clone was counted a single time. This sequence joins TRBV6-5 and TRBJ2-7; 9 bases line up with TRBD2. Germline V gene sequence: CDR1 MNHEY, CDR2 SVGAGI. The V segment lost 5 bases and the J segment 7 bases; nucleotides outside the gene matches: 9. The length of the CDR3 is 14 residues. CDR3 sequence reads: CASSKSSGIGEQYF. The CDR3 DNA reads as TGTGCCAGCAGTAAGTCTAGCGGGATAGGAGAGCAGTACTTC.

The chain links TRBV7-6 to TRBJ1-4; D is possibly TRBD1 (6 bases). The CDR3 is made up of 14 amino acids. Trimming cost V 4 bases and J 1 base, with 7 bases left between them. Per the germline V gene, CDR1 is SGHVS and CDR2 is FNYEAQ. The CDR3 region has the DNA TGTGCCAGCAGCTACAGGGAAACTAATGAAAAACTGTTTTTT. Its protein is CASSYRETNEKLFF.

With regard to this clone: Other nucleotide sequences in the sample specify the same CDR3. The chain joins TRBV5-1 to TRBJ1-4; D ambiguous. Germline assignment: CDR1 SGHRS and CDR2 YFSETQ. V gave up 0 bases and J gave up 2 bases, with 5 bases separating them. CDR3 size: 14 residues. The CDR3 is CASSLGPTNEKLFF. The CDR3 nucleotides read TGCGCCAGCAGCTTGGGGCCGACTAATGAAAAACTGTTTTTT.

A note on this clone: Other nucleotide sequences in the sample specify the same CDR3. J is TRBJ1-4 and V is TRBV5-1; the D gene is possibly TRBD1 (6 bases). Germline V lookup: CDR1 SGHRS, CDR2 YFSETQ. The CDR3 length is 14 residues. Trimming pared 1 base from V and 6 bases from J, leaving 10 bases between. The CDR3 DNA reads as TGCGCCAGCAGCTTGACAGGGAGTGATGAAAAACTGTTTTTT. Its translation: CASSLTGSDEKLFF.

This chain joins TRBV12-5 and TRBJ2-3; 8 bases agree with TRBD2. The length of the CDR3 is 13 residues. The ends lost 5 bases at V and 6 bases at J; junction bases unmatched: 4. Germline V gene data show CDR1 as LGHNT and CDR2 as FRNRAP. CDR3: CASGPSGGDTQYF. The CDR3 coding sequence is TGTGCTAGTGGTCCCTCGGGGGGGGATACGCAGTATTTT.

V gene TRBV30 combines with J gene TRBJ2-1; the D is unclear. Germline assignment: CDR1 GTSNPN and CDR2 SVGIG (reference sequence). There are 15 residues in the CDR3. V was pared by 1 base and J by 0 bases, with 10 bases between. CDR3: CAWSALLASYNEQFF. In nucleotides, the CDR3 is TGTGCCTGGAGTGCTCTGCTGGCCTCCTACAATGAGCAGTTCTTC.

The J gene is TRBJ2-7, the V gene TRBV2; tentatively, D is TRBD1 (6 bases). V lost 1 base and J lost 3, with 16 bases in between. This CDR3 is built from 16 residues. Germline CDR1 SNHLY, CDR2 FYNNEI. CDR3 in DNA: TGTGCCAGCAGTGAAGGGCGGACAGCCAGCCTCTACGAGCAGTACTTC. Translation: CASSEGRTASLYEQYF.

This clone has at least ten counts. The CDR3 coding sequence is TGTGCCAGTAGGTCGGGGTTCCCCTCCTACGAGCAGTACTTC. Its translation is CASRSGFPSYEQYF. The gene calls are TRBV7-2 and TRBJ2-7; tentatively, D is TRBD2 (5 bases). This CDR3 comprises 14 residues. CDR1 is SGHTA and CDR2 is FQGNSA in the germline V gene. V gave up 9 bases and J gave up 0 bases, with 15 bases separating them.

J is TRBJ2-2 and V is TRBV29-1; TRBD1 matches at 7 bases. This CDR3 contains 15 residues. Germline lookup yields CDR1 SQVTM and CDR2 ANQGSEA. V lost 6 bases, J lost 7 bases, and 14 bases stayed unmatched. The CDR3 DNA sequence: TGCAGCGTCCGAAATAGGGGCAGGGGGTACGGGGAGCTGTTTTTT. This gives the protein CSVRNRGRGYGELFF.

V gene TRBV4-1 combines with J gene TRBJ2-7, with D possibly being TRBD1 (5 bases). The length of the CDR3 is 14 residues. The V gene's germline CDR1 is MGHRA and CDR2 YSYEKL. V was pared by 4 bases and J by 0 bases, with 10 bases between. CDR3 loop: CASSLSQGSYEQYF. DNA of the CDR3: TGCGCCAGCAGCCTCAGCCAGGGCTCCTACGAGCAGTACTTC.

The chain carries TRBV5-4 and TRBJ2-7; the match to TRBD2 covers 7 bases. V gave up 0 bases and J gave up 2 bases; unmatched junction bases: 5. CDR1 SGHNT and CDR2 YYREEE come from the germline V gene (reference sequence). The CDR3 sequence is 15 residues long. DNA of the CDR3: TGTGCCAGCAGCTTGGTTTCTAGCGGTCCCTACGAGCAGTACTTC. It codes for CASSLVSSGPYEQYF.

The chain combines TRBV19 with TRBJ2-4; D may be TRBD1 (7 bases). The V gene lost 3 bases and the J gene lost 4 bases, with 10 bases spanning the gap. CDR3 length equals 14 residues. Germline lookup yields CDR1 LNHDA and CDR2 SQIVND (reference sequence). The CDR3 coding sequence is TGTGCCAGTAGTATGTCAGGGGGGAAAAACATTCAGTACTTC. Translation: CASSMSGGKNIQYF.

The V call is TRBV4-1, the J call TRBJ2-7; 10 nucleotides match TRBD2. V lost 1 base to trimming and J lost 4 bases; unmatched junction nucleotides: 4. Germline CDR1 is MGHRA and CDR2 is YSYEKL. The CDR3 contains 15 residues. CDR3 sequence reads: CASSQGAGGPYEQYF. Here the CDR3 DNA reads TGCGCCAGCAGCCAAGGAGCGGGAGGGCCTTACGAGCAGTACTTC.

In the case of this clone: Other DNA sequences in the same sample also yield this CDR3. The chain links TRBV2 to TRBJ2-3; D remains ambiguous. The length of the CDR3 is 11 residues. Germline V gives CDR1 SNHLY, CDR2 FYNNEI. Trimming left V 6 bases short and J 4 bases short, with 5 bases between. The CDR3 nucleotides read TGTGCCAGCAGCCCATCAGATACGCAGTATTTT. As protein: CASSPSDTQYF. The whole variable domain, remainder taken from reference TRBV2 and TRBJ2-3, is EPEVTQTPSHQVTQMGQEVILRCVPISNHLYFYWYRQILGQKVEFLVSFYNNEISEKSEIFDDQFSVERPDGSNFTLKIRSTKLEDSAMYFCASSPSDTQYFGPGTRLTVL.

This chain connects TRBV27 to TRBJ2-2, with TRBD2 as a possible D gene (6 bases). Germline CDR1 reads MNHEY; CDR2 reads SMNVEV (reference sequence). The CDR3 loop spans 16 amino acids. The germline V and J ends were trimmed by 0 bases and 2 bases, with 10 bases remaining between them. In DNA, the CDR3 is TGTGCCAGCAGTTTATCGGGCGGGACTAACACCGGGGAGCTGTTTTTT. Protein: CASSLSGGTNTGELFF.

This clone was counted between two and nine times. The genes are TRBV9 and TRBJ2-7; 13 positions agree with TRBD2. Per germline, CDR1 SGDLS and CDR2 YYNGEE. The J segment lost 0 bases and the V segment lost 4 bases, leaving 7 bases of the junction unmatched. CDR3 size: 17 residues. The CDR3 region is CASSLHGTSGTSYEQYF. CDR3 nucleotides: TGTGCCAGCAGCCTACACGGGACTAGCGGGACCTCCTACGAGCAGTACTTC.

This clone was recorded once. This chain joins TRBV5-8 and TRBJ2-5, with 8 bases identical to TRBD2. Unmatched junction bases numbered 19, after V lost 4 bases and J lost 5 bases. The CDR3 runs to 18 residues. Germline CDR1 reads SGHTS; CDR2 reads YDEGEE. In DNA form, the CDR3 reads TGTGCCAGCAGCCGTGTAGGAGCGGGGGCCTCTGTGCGCGAGACCCAGTACTTC. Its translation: CASSRVGAGASVRETQYF.

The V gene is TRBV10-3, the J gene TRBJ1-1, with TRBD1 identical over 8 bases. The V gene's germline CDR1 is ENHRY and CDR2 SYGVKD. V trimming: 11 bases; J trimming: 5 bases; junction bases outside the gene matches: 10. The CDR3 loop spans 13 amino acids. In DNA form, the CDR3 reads TGTGCCTCCTCGGACAGGGTAGAAACTGAAGCTTTCTTT. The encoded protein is CASSDRVETEAFF.

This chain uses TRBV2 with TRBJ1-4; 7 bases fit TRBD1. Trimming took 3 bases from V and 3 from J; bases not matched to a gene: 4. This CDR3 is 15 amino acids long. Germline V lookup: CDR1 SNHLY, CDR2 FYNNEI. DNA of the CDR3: TGTGCCAGCAGTGATGAGGGGGCCCCTAATGAAAAACTGTTTTTT. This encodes CASSDEGAPNEKLFF.

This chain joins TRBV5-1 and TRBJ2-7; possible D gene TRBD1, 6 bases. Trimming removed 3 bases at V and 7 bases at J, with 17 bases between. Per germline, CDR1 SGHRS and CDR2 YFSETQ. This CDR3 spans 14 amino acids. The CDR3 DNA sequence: TGCGCCAGCAGCTCCCCGACAGGCTCTCTAGAGCAGTACTTC. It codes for CASSSPTGSLEQYF.

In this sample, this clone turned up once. The CDR3 reads CASSRLGRAGETDTQYF. CDR3 nucleotides: TGTGCCAGCAGCCGTCTCGGTCGAGCGGGGGAGACAGATACGCAGTATTTT. V usage is TRBV3-1 (or the pseudogene TRBV3-2) and J usage is TRBJ2-3; TRBD2 aligns across 8 bases. After removal of 4 bases from V and 3 bases from J, the junction contained 12 bases not matched to a gene. Germline V gene sequence: CDR1 LGHDT, CDR2 YNNKEL (reference sequence). This CDR3 spans 17 amino acids.